The 21 T cell receptor beta chains presented below share a single source sample, sequenced in a study of T cell responses to AZD1222 COVID-19 vaccine. Profiling relied on immunoSEQ multiplex PCR, and the TCRdb table lists in-frame clones only, not all of them. The data contain about 150,000 clones, under 95% of them singletons. The source was peripheral blood, collected on day 0 of AZD1222 vaccination. The origin of the receptors is an adult in good health.

This sequence joins TRBV25-1 and TRBJ1-2; no reliable D call. The length of the CDR3 is 15 residues. Germline values: CDR1 MGHDK, CDR2 SYGVNS. The germline V and J ends were trimmed by 0 bases and 0 bases, with 8 bases remaining between them. The CDR3 bases are TGTGCCAGCAGTGAATATGGGGTGACTAACTATGGCTACACCTTC. The encoded protein is CASSEYGVTNYGYTF.

The rearrangement joins TRBV7-9 to TRBJ1-1, with D possibly TRBD1 on 5 matching bases. This CDR3 region has 14 residues. Germline V lookup: CDR1 SEHNR, CDR2 FQNEAQ (reference sequence). V lost 8 bases and J 4 bases, leaving 17 bases between the germline ends. The CDR3 DNA is TGTGCCAGCCATGACTGGCAGGGCGGCACTGAAGCTTTCTTT. Amino acid sequence: CASHDWQGGTEAFF.

This clone was seen once. The chain joins TRBV7-9 to TRBJ1-2; D not resolved. Looked up from germline, CDR1 is SEHNR and CDR2 is FQNEAQ (reference sequence). The CDR3 totals 11 residues. The germline V and J ends were trimmed by 11 bases and 4 bases, with 11 bases remaining between them. CDR3 region: CAVGGSYGYTF. In DNA form, the CDR3 reads TGTGCCGTCGGTGGTTCCTATGGCTACACCTTC.

V is TRBV5-8 and J is TRBJ1-1; the D is unclear. Trimming took off 4 bases at V and 11 bases at J, with 18 bases between the two ends. The germline gives CDR1 SGHTS, CDR2 YDEGEE. The CDR3 has 13 amino acids. CDR3 in DNA: TGTGCCAGCAGCCCGGAAGGTCGGGGAATGGCTTTCTTT. This sequence encodes CASSPEGRGMAFF.

The rearrangement links TRBV19 to TRBJ1-6; unclear D gene. The CDR3 extends over 13 amino acids. V was clipped by 1 base and J by 10 bases, with 8 bases between them. Germline lookup yields CDR1 LNHDA and CDR2 SQIVND (reference sequence). The DNA of the CDR3 is TGTGCCAGTAGTATAGGGAAGGACTCACCCCTCCACTTT. Translating gives CASSIGKDSPLHF.

The genes are TRBV5-1 and TRBJ1-6; unclear D gene. The CDR3 length is 13 residues. Germline V gene lookup returns CDR1 SGHRS and CDR2 YFSETQ. V lost 4 bases to trimming and J lost 8 bases, with 10 bases between them. The CDR3 reads CASSLSGYSPLHF. In DNA form, the CDR3 reads TGCGCCAGCAGCCTGTCGGGGTATTCACCCCTCCACTTT.

This rearrangement joins TRBV7-2 to TRBJ1-6; D is perhaps TRBD1 (6 bases). The CDR3 is 15 amino acids. Germline V gives CDR1 SGHTA, CDR2 FQGNSA. V was clipped by 4 bases and J by 10 bases, with 17 bases between them. This CDR3 reads CASSSALTGHSPLHF. Here the CDR3 DNA reads TGTGCCAGCAGCTCAGCCCTAACAGGGCACTCACCCCTCCACTTT.

This clone is a singleton in its sample. The junction shows a germline mismatch at one end, possibly a read error. This chain connects TRBV6-5 to TRBJ1-5; a weak D match, TRBD1 (6 bases). The CDR3 is 14 residues long. Germline CDR1 and CDR2: MNHEY and SVGAGI. For the CDR3, the DNA is TGTGCCAGCCGATTCCAGGGGAGCAGTCAGCCCCAGCATTTT. Its translation: CASRFQGSSQPQHF.

The chain joins TRBV6-5 to TRBJ1-6; TRBD1 is a possible D gene (5 bases). This CDR3 comprises 15 residues. Germline V gene lookup returns CDR1 MNHEY and CDR2 SVGAGI. V shed 5 bases and J shed 7 bases, with 15 bases lying between them. For the CDR3, the DNA is TGTGCCAGCAGTCGGCAGGGTGGTTTGAATTCACCCCTCCACTTT. Amino acids: CASSRQGGLNSPLHF.

The CDR3 protein is CASSLDSGGPGTEAFF. Written as DNA, the CDR3 is TGTGCCAGCAGCTTAGACAGTGGCGGACCCGGCACTGAAGCTTTCTTT. The gene calls are TRBV7-9 and TRBJ1-1; no clear D. Germline lookup yields CDR1 SEHNR and CDR2 FQNEAQ (reference sequence). There are 16 residues in the CDR3. Trimming cost V 1 base and J 4 bases, with 16 bases left between them. The whole variable domain, remainder taken from reference TRBV7-9 and TRBJ1-1, is DTGVSQNPRHKITKRGQNVTFRCDPISEHNRLYWYRQTLGQGPEFLTYFQNEAQLEKSRLLSDRFSAERPKGSFSTLEIQRTEQGDSAMYLCASSLDSGGPGTEAFFGQGTRLTVV.

J is TRBJ1-6 and V is TRBV4-3; D unresolved. The CDR3 totals 15 residues. Per germline, CDR1 LGHNA and CDR2 YSLEER. V was pared by 0 bases and J by 13 bases, with 16 bases between. This CDR3 reads CASSQDQAGVGPLHF. For the CDR3, the DNA is TGCGCCAGCAGCCAAGATCAAGCGGGCGTCGGGCCCCTCCACTTT.

In this sample, this clone turned up a few times. The chain has TRBV3-1 (or the pseudogene TRBV3-2) and TRBJ1-5; 8 bases line up with TRBD1. CDR3 length: 16 residues. Germline V gene data show CDR1 as LGHDT and CDR2 as YNNKEL (reference sequence). Unmatched junction bases numbered 7, after V lost 3 bases and J lost 3 bases. CDR3 DNA sequence: TGTGCCAGCAGCCAGTTCGGACAGGGAGCCAATCAGCCCCAGCATTTT. Translated, it gives CASSQFGQGANQPQHF.

The rearrangement joins TRBV6-1 to TRBJ1-5; maybe TRBD1 (6 bases). The CDR3 contains 17 residues. V lost 4 bases and J 7 bases, leaving 23 bases between the germline ends. From germline, CDR1 is MNHNS and CDR2 SASEGT. The CDR3 protein is CASSGGAGGTSIQPQHF. The DNA of the CDR3 is TGTGCCAGCAGTGGGGGGGCAGGTGGGACTTCAATCCAGCCCCAGCATTTT.

The gene calls are TRBV11-3 and TRBJ2-3; D gene uncertain. V dropped 5 bases and J dropped 1 base, with 10 bases sitting between them. The length of the CDR3 is 14 residues. Germline V gene sequence: CDR1 SGHNT, CDR2 YENEEA. The DNA for the CDR3 is TGTGCCAGCAGCCCCGGACGAGGCACAGATACGCAGTATTTT. It specifies CASSPGRGTDTQYF.

This sequence joins TRBV19 and TRBJ1-1, with 8 bases that match TRBD1. The CDR3 contains 17 residues. With V trimmed by 3 bases and J by 2 bases, 11 bases remained unmatched. CDR1 is LNHDA and CDR2 is SQIVND in the germline V gene (reference sequence). Written as DNA, the CDR3 is TGTGCCAGTAGTATTAGAGGCGGACAGGGAGGAAACACTGAAGCTTTCTTT. Its protein is CASSIRGGQGGNTEAFF.

This rearrangement joins TRBV28 to TRBJ1-1, with 7 bases lining up with TRBD1. The CDR3 is 14 residues long. J gave up 4 bases and V 5 bases, and 7 bases lay outside the gene matches. Germline CDR1 reads MDHEN; CDR2 reads SYDVKM. The CDR3 sequence is CASSKYRGPTEAFF. The CDR3 DNA reads as TGTGCCAGCAGTAAATACAGGGGACCCACTGAAGCTTTCTTT.

The chain recombines TRBV4-3 with TRBJ2-3, with D possibly TRBD1 on 7 matching bases. There are 16 residues in the CDR3. The V end lost 4 bases, the J end lost 5 bases, and 19 bases lay between the germline ends. Germline V gene sequence: CDR1 LGHNA, CDR2 YSLEER. In DNA form, the CDR3 reads TGCGCCAGCAGCCCTGCTTGGCAGGGGGAGGAAGATACGCAGTATTTT. Translated, it gives CASSPAWQGEEDTQYF.

Of note for this clone: This CDR3 is also generated by other DNA sequences in the sample. The genes are TRBV2 and TRBJ1-6, with D unresolved. Germline CDR1 reads SNHLY; CDR2 reads FYNNEI. The CDR3 is made up of 11 amino acids. The V gene lost 6 bases and the J gene lost 9 bases, with 6 bases spanning the gap. In nucleotides, the CDR3 is TGTGCCAGCAGGGCCGGTTCACCCCTCCACTTT. Its protein product is CASRAGSPLHF.

The chain has TRBV10-3 and TRBJ2-7; TRBD2 aligns across 8 bases. The V gene end was trimmed by 10 bases and the J gene end by 0 bases; junction bases not matched to a gene: 5. Germline V lookup: CDR1 ENHRY, CDR2 SYGVKD. This CDR3 contains 13 residues. CDR3 amino acids: CATSGGSSYEQYF. The CDR3 nucleotides are TGTGCCACGAGCGGGGGCAGCTCCTACGAGCAGTACTTC.

The chain recombines TRBV4-2 with TRBJ2-2, with D perhaps matching TRBD1 or TRBD2 (5 bases each). From germline, CDR1 is LGHNA and CDR2 YNFKEQ. V was pared by 1 base and J by 4 bases, with 16 bases between. The CDR3 contains 17 residues. The CDR3 DNA follows: TGTGCCAGCAGCCAAGGGGGGTTGTGGGAGCTCACCGGGGAGCTGTTTTTT. It is translated as CASSQGGLWELTGELFF.

The chain combines TRBV6-5 with TRBJ1-1; weak D call: TRBD1 (6 bases). With 6 bases removed from V and 1 base from J, the gap between germline ends came to 15 bases. This CDR3 region has 15 residues. CDR1 is MNHEY, CDR2 SVGAGI, per germline. The CDR3 coding sequence is TGTGCCAGCAGGCCGACGACAGGCAGGAACACTGAAGCTTTCTTT. Residues: CASRPTTGRNTEAFF.